Each of the 21 T cell receptor beta chains below was sequenced from the same sample in a study of shared clonotypes between healthy human individuals. Produced via immunoSEQ multiplex PCR; TCRdb's table is partial and in-frame only. The sample records 2 million to 2.5 million clones, roughly 94% being singletons. The specimen sequenced was naive CD4+ T cells sorted from blood. Subset meaning: CD45RA+ positively selected. The receptors shown here come from a man aged 18 to 29 in good health.

J is TRBJ2-1 and V is TRBV7-2; 10 bases are a match to TRBD2. This CDR3 region has 16 residues. The V segment lost 2 bases and the J segment 10 bases; nucleotides outside the gene matches: 11. The germline gives CDR1 SGHTA, CDR2 FQGNSA. The CDR3 is CASSLNTRTSGGEQFF. CDR3 DNA sequence: TGTGCCAGCAGCTTAAATACCCGGACTAGCGGTGGGGAGCAGTTCTTC.

In nucleotides, the CDR3 is TGTGCCAGCAGCTGGGCACGGGGGAACACAGATACGCAGTATTTT. Protein sequence: CASSWARGNTDTQYF. The genes are TRBV7-9 and TRBJ2-3; a weak D match, TRBD2 (6 bases). This CDR3 contains 15 residues. The germline gives CDR1 SEHNR, CDR2 FQNEAQ (reference sequence). Trimming took off 4 bases at V and 2 bases at J, with 13 bases between the two ends.

The chain couples TRBV6-7 to TRBJ1-4; D unresolved. TRBV6-7 is an ORF; its function is uncertain. The CDR3 is made up of 17 amino acids. V gave up 4 bases and J gave up 0 bases, with 15 bases separating them. CDR3 sequence reads: CASSSHMSRATNEKLFF. The CDR3 DNA reads TGTGCCAGCAGTTCTCACATGTCCCGCGCAACTAATGAAAAACTGTTTTTT.

The chain recombines TRBV28 with TRBJ1-6; 7 nucleotides line up with TRBD1. The CDR3 runs 15 residues. The germline CDR1 and CDR2 sequences are MDHEN and SYDVKM. J lost 8 bases, V lost 5 bases, and 9 bases had no gene match. CDR3 bases: TGTGCCAGCAGTGAGGAGGGGGCAGGGGATTCACCCCTCCACTTT. Its protein is CASSEEGAGDSPLHF.

The chain recombines TRBV30 with TRBJ1-5, with 7 bases matching TRBD1. There are 14 residues in the CDR3. V shed 5 bases, J shed 5 bases, and the junction held 9 bases outside the gene matches. Germline assignment: CDR1 GTSNPN and CDR2 SVGIG (reference sequence). The CDR3 DNA reads TGTGCCTGGGATACAGGGGAAAAGTATCAGCCCCAGCATTTT. This codes for CAWDTGEKYQPQHF.

J is TRBJ2-7 and V is TRBV5-1; TRBD1 agrees at 9 bases. The CDR3 runs 14 residues. The ends lost 0 bases at V and 6 bases at J; junction bases unmatched: 4. The germline V gene has CDR1 SGHRS and CDR2 YFSETQ. This chain's CDR3 is CASSLGDRASEQYF. The CDR3 DNA reads TGCGCCAGCAGCTTGGGGGACAGGGCCTCCGAGCAGTACTTC. Using reference TRBV5-1 and TRBJ2-7 for the parts outside the CDR3, the full variable domain is KAGVTQTPRYLIKTRGQQVTLSCSPISGHRSVSWYQQTPGQGLQFLFEYFSETQRNKGNFPGRFSGRQFSNSRSEMNVSTLELGDSALYLCASSLGDRASEQYFGPGTRLTVT.

This chain joins TRBV30 and TRBJ1-3; 7 nucleotides align to TRBD1. The CDR3 is 13 amino acids. V gave up 5 bases and J gave up 2 bases; unmatched junction bases: 3. From germline, CDR1 is GTSNPN and CDR2 SVGIG (reference sequence). The CDR3 spells CAWLTGTGNTIYF. The CDR3 DNA is TGTGCCTGGCTGACAGGGACTGGAAACACCATATATTTT.

As for this clone: The sample carries other DNA sequences with the same CDR3. The chain combines TRBV5-4 with TRBJ2-1; D is undetermined. This CDR3 spans 11 amino acids. V was shortened by 1 base and J by 4 bases, with 0 bases between the two germline ends. Germline V gene lookup returns CDR1 SGHNT and CDR2 YYREEE (reference sequence). CDR3 in DNA: TGTGCCAGCAGCTTGTACAATGAGCAGTTCTTC. Protein product: CASSLYNEQFF. The variable domain in full, completed from reference TRBV5-4 and TRBJ2-1, reads ETGVTQSPTHLIKTRGQQVTLRCSSQSGHNTVSWYQQALGQGPQFIFQYYREEENGRGNFPPRFSGLQFPNYSSELNVNALELDDSALYLCASSLYNEQFFGPGTRLTVL.

This sequence joins TRBV11-2 and TRBJ2-2; D is unclear. CDR1 SGHAT and CDR2 FQNNGV come from the germline V gene. The CDR3 loop spans 15 amino acids. The ends were cut back, 1 base at V and 7 bases at J, with 13 bases in the middle. CDR3 in amino acids: CASSLAWQPIGELFF. The CDR3 DNA follows: TGTGCCAGCAGCTTAGCATGGCAGCCTATCGGGGAGCTGTTTTTT.

The rearrangement uses TRBV5-5 and TRBJ1-5, with 7 positions matching TRBD1. The CDR3 totals 13 residues. Germline CDR1 reads SGHKS; CDR2 reads YYEKEE (reference sequence). The junction had 0 bases not matched to a gene; V was cut back by 1 base and J by 5 bases. This CDR3 reads CASSLTGDQPQHF. DNA for the CDR3: TGTGCCAGCAGCTTGACAGGGGATCAGCCCCAGCATTTT.

In this sample, this clone turned up once. CDR3 amino acids: CASSGGDRGQGTEAFF. In DNA form, the CDR3 reads TGCGCCAGCAGCGGAGGGGACAGGGGGCAGGGAACTGAAGCTTTCTTT. V is TRBV5-1 and J is TRBJ1-1; TRBD1 matches at 12 bases. CDR3 length: 16 amino acids. Per the germline V gene, CDR1 is SGHRS and CDR2 is YFSETQ. V was pared by 4 bases and J by 5 bases, with 9 bases of the junction left unmatched.

The rearrangement uses TRBV7-9 and TRBJ1-6, with 7 positions matching TRBD1. The CDR3 length is 17 residues. V dropped 5 bases and J dropped 7; count of bases not matched to a gene: 14. CDR1 SEHNR and CDR2 FQNEAQ come from the germline V gene (reference sequence). In nucleotides, the CDR3 is TGTGCCAGCAGCCGCATTATCGGGACAGCCATAAATTCACCCCTCCACTTT. This translates into CASSRIIGTAINSPLHF.

J is TRBJ2-5 and V is TRBV30; D may match TRBD1 or TRBD2 (6 bases each). Germline CDR1 reads GTSNPN; CDR2 reads SVGIG (reference sequence). This CDR3 comprises 12 residues. V was cut by 8 bases and J by 3 bases, with 13 bases left in between. CDR3 sequence: CAGGQVKETQYF. The CDR3 region has the DNA TGTGCCGGGGGGCAGGTGAAAGAGACCCAGTACTTC.

This clone was recorded once. This specimen includes other DNA sequences encoding the same CDR3. The V gene is TRBV4-1, the J gene TRBJ1-2; a weak D match, TRBD1 (5 bases). The CDR3 is 14 amino acids. The germline gives CDR1 MGHRA, CDR2 YSYEKL. Trimming stripped 1 base from V and 1 base from J, with 7 bases between. CDR3 DNA sequence: TGCGCCAGCAGCCAAGTTGGGGGTAACTATGGCTACACCTTC. It yields the protein CASSQVGGNYGYTF.

This rearrangement joins TRBV6-1 to TRBJ2-7, with 8 bases aligning to TRBD1. After removal of 3 bases from V and 2 bases from J, the junction contained 6 bases not matched to a gene. CDR3 length: 15 amino acids. From germline, CDR1 is MNHNS and CDR2 SASEGT. This CDR3 is CASSDQYRGTYEQYF. DNA for the CDR3: TGTGCCAGCAGTGATCAATACAGGGGGACCTACGAGCAGTACTTC.

The CDR3 coding sequence is TGCGCCAGCAGCTCGGAGCCGGGAAGCACAGATACGCAGTATTTT. It specifies CASSSEPGSTDTQYF. The V and J genes are TRBV5-1 and TRBJ2-3; the D gene is possibly TRBD2 (5 bases). CDR3 length: 15 amino acids. Trimming removed 3 bases at V and 0 bases at J, with 11 bases between. Germline V gene sequence: CDR1 SGHRS, CDR2 YFSETQ.

The chain recombines TRBV5-4 with TRBJ1-4; weak D call: TRBD1 (5 bases). Trimming took off 4 bases at V and 10 bases at J, with 20 bases between the two ends. CDR3 size: 15 residues. Per germline, CDR1 SGHNT and CDR2 YYREEE (reference sequence). The CDR3 DNA reads as TGTGCCAGCAGCCCGGACACGGGAGTAACGGCAAAACTGTTTTTT. Its protein product is CASSPDTGVTAKLFF.

This chain uses TRBV6-5 with TRBJ2-7; 8 nucleotides line up with TRBD2. This CDR3 has 13 amino acids. Germline V gives CDR1 MNHEY, CDR2 SVGAGI. Germline trimming cut 5 bases from V and 0 bases from J; bases unmatched to any gene: 0. Written as DNA, the CDR3 is TGTGCCAGCAGTACTAGCGGCTCCTACGAGCAGTACTTC. Protein: CASSTSGSYEQYF.

CDR3 sequence: CASSLGSTGTYEQYF. In DNA form, the CDR3 reads TGTGCCAGCAGTTTAGGTTCGACAGGGACCTACGAGCAGTACTTC. The rearrangement joins TRBV28 to TRBJ2-7; 7 bases agree with TRBD1. Germline V gives CDR1 MDHEN, CDR2 SYDVKM. V gave up 2 bases and J gave up 2 bases; unmatched junction bases: 6. This CDR3 spans 15 amino acids.

Concerning this clone: The same CDR3 arises from other DNA sequences in this sample as well. This chain connects TRBV10-3 to TRBJ2-1, with 11 bases identical to TRBD1. The CDR3 is made up of 13 amino acids. Germline assignment: CDR1 ENHRY and CDR2 SYGVKD. V shed 7 bases and J 9 bases; nucleotides not matched to a gene: 5. The CDR3 DNA sequence: TGTGCCATCACCGGGACAGGGGGAGGTGAGCAGTTCTTC. Encoded protein: CAITGTGGGEQFF.

As for this clone: Other DNA sequences of this sample code for an identical CDR3. The DNA for the CDR3 is TGCAGCGCCGACCGGGGCACTGAAGCTTTCTTT. Residues: CSADRGTEAFF. The chain recombines TRBV29-1 with TRBJ1-1; the D is unclear. This CDR3 spans 11 amino acids. The V and J ends lost 7 bases and 4 bases respectively, with 10 bases between them. Per germline, CDR1 SQVTM and CDR2 ANQGSEA.